Below are 14 T cell receptor beta chains sequenced from a single sample in a study of blood T cell repertoires in COVID-19. Repertoires were generated with immunoSEQ multiplex PCR, while TCRdb's copy carries only in-frame clones and drops some. The sample consists of about 61,000 clones, 88% of them appearing once. Source material: peripheral blood. The receptors here all came from a human donor in a cohort sampled during active COVID-19.

The rearrangement uses TRBV4-3 and TRBJ1-2, with 8 bases identical to TRBD1. This CDR3 contains 13 residues. J gave up 8 bases and V 4 bases, and 6 bases lay outside the gene matches. Looked up from germline, CDR1 is LGHNA and CDR2 is YSLEER. The CDR3 coding sequence is TGCGCCAGCAGCCTAGACAGGGGTTTGGGCTACACCTTC. Protein product: CASSLDRGLGYTF.

V is TRBV30 and J is TRBJ1-2; TRBD1 is a possible D gene (5 bases). The V gene's germline CDR1 is GTSNPN and CDR2 SVGIG (reference sequence). This CDR3 contains 13 residues. Deletions cut 7 bases from V and 4 bases from J, with 16 bases between. CDR3 in amino acids: CASNARRAYGYTF. The CDR3 bases are TGTGCCTCCAATGCGCGCAGGGCCTATGGCTACACCTTC.

This clone appeared a few times. The V gene is TRBV28, the J gene TRBJ1-5; D is undetermined. Deletions cut 7 bases from V and 7 bases from J, with 14 bases between. The CDR3 has 13 amino acids. CDR1 is MDHEN, CDR2 SYDVKM, per germline. The CDR3 region is CASTSTAGQPQHF. In DNA, the CDR3 is TGTGCCAGCACTTCCACCGCAGGACAGCCCCAGCATTTT.

This rearrangement joins TRBV21-1 to TRBJ1-2; TRBD1, the D gene given by the table, was not confirmed from the DNA. TRBV21-1 is designated a pseudogene. The CDR3 spans 17 residues. This CDR3 is CASSSPRQVHLNYGYTF. The CDR3 region has the DNA TGTGCCAGCAGTTCGCCCCGACAAGTTCATTTAAACTATGGCTACACCTTC.

V and J are TRBV5-6 and TRBJ2-1; a possible D gene is TRBD2 (6 bases). The germline V and J ends were trimmed by 0 bases and 7 bases, with 11 bases remaining between them. The CDR3 runs to 14 residues. Germline assignment: CDR1 SGHDT and CDR2 YYEEEE. The CDR3 protein is CASSLGGERNEQFF. The CDR3 region has the DNA TGTGCCAGCAGCTTGGGGGGGGAGCGGAATGAGCAGTTCTTC.

The chain links TRBV9 to TRBJ1-6; 10 bases agree with TRBD1. Germline-derived CDR1 and CDR2 are SGDLS and YYNGEE. Trimming removed 4 bases from V and 5 bases from J; junction bases left unmatched: 9. The CDR3 length is 17 residues. The CDR3 DNA reads TGTGCCAGCAGCTCACAACCGGGACAGGGGAATAATTCACCCCTCCACTTT. This encodes CASSSQPGQGNNSPLHF.

This clone was counted between two and nine times. The CDR3 is CASSREISGELFF. The DNA for the CDR3 is TGTGCCAGCAGTCGAGAGATCTCCGGGGAGCTGTTTTTT. The chain has TRBV27 and TRBJ2-2; unclear D gene. Looked up from germline, CDR1 is MNHEY and CDR2 is SMNVEV (reference sequence). This CDR3 is built from 13 residues. V gave up 5 bases and J gave up 6 bases, with 10 bases separating them.

The chain joins TRBV4-2 to TRBJ1-1; D not certain. V gave up 0 bases and J gave up 1 base, with 18 bases separating them. This CDR3 region has 18 residues. Germline loops: CDR1 LGHNA, CDR2 YNFKEQ. The chain's CDR3 is CASSQESLPDTPNTEAFF. The CDR3 nucleotides are TGTGCCAGCAGCCAAGAATCCCTCCCCGACACCCCGAACACTGAAGCTTTCTTT.

V usage is TRBV6-5 and J usage is TRBJ2-7, with 11 nucleotides matching TRBD2. V was clipped by 2 bases and J by 0 bases; unmatched bases: 3. The CDR3 length is 16 residues. The germline CDR1 and CDR2 sequences are MNHEY and SVGAGI. CDR3 residues: CASSYTGTSGSYEQYF. Here the CDR3 DNA reads TGTGCCAGCAGTTACACGGGGACTAGCGGCTCCTACGAGCAGTACTTC.

The chain joins TRBV20-1 to TRBJ1-2; no clear D. The CDR3 spans 10 residues. V lost 5 bases, J lost 3 bases, and 4 bases lay in between. Germline V gives CDR1 DFQATT, CDR2 SNEGSKA (reference sequence). DNA of the CDR3: TGCAGTGCTCATGACTATGGCTACACCTTC. Translated: CSAHDYGYTF.

The CDR3 DNA reads TGTGCCAGCAGTTCCTACGGATTCGCGGGGGGCTACACCTTC. It codes for CASSSYGFAGGYTF. The V call is TRBV27, the J call TRBJ1-2; D unresolved. CDR1 and CDR2 (germline): MNHEY, SMNVEV (reference sequence). The CDR3 extends over 14 amino acids. Between the trimmed V and J ends, which lost 4 bases and 8 bases, there was a span of 17 bases.

The rearrangement uses TRBV24-1 and TRBJ1-2; unclear D gene. V was pared by 10 bases and J by 1 base, with 12 bases between. The CDR3 spans 13 residues. The germline V gene encodes CDR1 KGHDR and CDR2 SFDVKD. CDR3 in DNA: TGTGCCACGAGGGCCGATCTTAACTATGGCTACACCTTC. It yields the protein CATRADLNYGYTF.

In its sample, this clone was seen once. The V call is TRBV15, the J call TRBJ1-3, with TRBD1 matching 7 bases. In germline, CDR1 is LNHNV, CDR2 YYDKDF (reference sequence). The CDR3 loop spans 15 amino acids. V was clipped by 1 base and J by 2 bases; unmatched bases: 2. The CDR3 region has the DNA TGTGCCACCAGCAGAGTTACAGGGGCTGGAAACACCATATATTTT. This sequence encodes CATSRVTGAGNTIYF.

The rearrangement joins TRBV28 to TRBJ2-7; TRBD2 matches 7 bases. The CDR3 length is 15 residues. Germline V gene sequence: CDR1 MDHEN, CDR2 SYDVKM. V lost 6 bases to trimming and J lost 7 bases; unmatched junction nucleotides: 15. This CDR3 reads CASSPPGSGAFEQYF. The CDR3 region has the DNA TGTGCCAGCAGCCCCCCGGGGAGCGGGGCCTTTGAGCAGTACTTC.